The next 11 T cell receptor beta chains were all read from a single sample in a study of T cell responses to AZD1222 COVID-19 vaccine. Assay used: immunoSEQ multiplex PCR; TCRdb lists only in-frame clones, some missing. The repertoire holds roughly 110,000 clones, with around nine tenths as singletons. The sample in question was peripheral blood, obtained on day 0 of AZD1222 vaccination. All receptors derive from an adult in good health.

The chain has TRBV6-5 and TRBJ1-1, with D tentatively TRBD1 (6 bases). The CDR3 totals 14 residues. V dropped 6 bases and J dropped 1 base, with 12 bases sitting between them. Germline loops: CDR1 MNHEY, CDR2 SVGAGI. CDR3 sequence: CASSLGHENTEAFF. The CDR3 nucleotides read TGTGCCAGCAGCTTGGGACACGAGAACACTGAAGCTTTCTTT.

This chain links TRBV3-1 (or the pseudogene TRBV3-2) with TRBJ1-2; tentative D call: TRBD1 (5 bases). Between the trimmed V and J ends, which lost 1 base and 7 bases, there was a span of 19 bases. Germline CDR1 and CDR2: LGHDT and YNNKEL (reference sequence). This CDR3 is 16 amino acids long. The CDR3 region is CASSQASTAGTGGYTF. As DNA, the CDR3 is TGTGCCAGCAGCCAAGCCTCAACTGCCGGGACTGGTGGCTACACCTTC.

J is TRBJ1-6 and V is TRBV25-1; D gene ambiguous. Germline V CDR1 and CDR2: MGHDK, SYGVNS. This CDR3 is 16 amino acids long. The V gene lost 8 bases and the J gene lost 3 bases, with 17 bases spanning the gap. CDR3 loop: CASRERGRIYNSPLHF. The CDR3 DNA sequence: TGTGCCAGCCGGGAAAGAGGACGGATCTATAATTCACCCCTCCACTTT.

The DNA for the CDR3 is TGTGCCAGTACTGGGGCCAACGTCCTGACTTTC. Amino acids: CASTGANVLTF. The rearrangement uses TRBV19 and TRBJ2-6; no reliable D call. Trimming removed 7 bases at V and 2 bases at J, with 0 bases between. Germline CDR1 reads LNHDA; CDR2 reads SQIVND (reference sequence). The CDR3 loop spans 11 amino acids.

The chain couples TRBV6-5 to TRBJ2-7; possibly TRBD1 for D (5 bases). Germline CDR1 MNHEY, CDR2 SVGAGI. This CDR3 has 14 residues. V shed 5 bases and J shed 0 bases, with 11 bases lying between them. Here the CDR3 DNA reads TGTGCCAGCAGTCGTCCAGGGAACTCCTACGAGCAGTACTTC. This codes for CASSRPGNSYEQYF.

The chain employs TRBV27 and TRBJ2-7; 7 bases line up with TRBD1. The CDR3 has 12 amino acids. CDR1 is MNHEY and CDR2 is SMNVEV in the germline V gene (reference sequence). V trimming: 6 bases; J trimming: 3 bases; junction bases outside the gene matches: 2. DNA for the CDR3: TGTGCCAGCAGCCGACAGGGCTACGAGCAGTACTTC. It encodes CASSRQGYEQYF.

This clone is a singleton in its sample. The chain couples TRBV19 to TRBJ1-4; a possible D gene is TRBD1 (6 bases). The CDR3 length is 16 residues. Trimming removed 9 bases from V and 3 bases from J, with 20 bases in between. The V gene's germline CDR1 is LNHDA and CDR2 SQIVND (reference sequence). The DNA of the CDR3 is TGTGCCAGCACTGTTGCAGGGGACGGGGCTAATGAAAAACTGTTTTTT. Its protein product is CASTVAGDGANEKLFF.

This clone was seen a single time. One end of the junction does not line up with germline, which may come from a read error. V is TRBV3-1 (or the pseudogene TRBV3-2) and J is TRBJ1-1; tentatively, D is TRBD1 (5 bases). From germline, CDR1 is LGHDT and CDR2 YNNKEL (reference sequence). The CDR3 is 14 amino acids. The CDR3 DNA follows: TGCGCCGGGGGGGGTCGCGAGACGAACACTGAAGCTTTCTTT. The encoded protein is CAGGGRETNTEAFF.

The V call is TRBV7-6, the J call TRBJ2-1; 8 positions agree with TRBD2. Germline lookup yields CDR1 SGHVS and CDR2 FNYEAQ. The CDR3 contains 17 residues. V was pared by 5 bases and J by 6 bases, with 15 bases of the junction left unmatched. CDR3 in DNA: TGTGCCAGCAGCCTGGTGATTGCGTTACGGGAGGGCAATGAGCAGTTCTTC. It translates to CASSLVIALREGNEQFF.

The V and J genes are TRBV30 and TRBJ2-1, with D perhaps assigned TRBD1 or TRBD2 (5 bases each). V was trimmed by 8 bases and J by 11 bases, leaving 13 bases between them. Per germline, CDR1 GTSNPN and CDR2 SVGIG (reference sequence). This CDR3 has 10 amino acids. CDR3 sequence (DNA): TGTGCCGGAACAGAGGGGCAGCAGTTCTTC. It translates to CAGTEGQQFF.

The rearrangement joins TRBV7-2 to TRBJ1-1; TRBD1 aligns across 7 bases. This CDR3 is built from 13 residues. Germline V gene data show CDR1 as SGHTA and CDR2 as FQGNSA. Trimming cost V 5 bases and J 3 bases; bases outside gene matches: 3. The CDR3 spells CASSPQGDTEAFF. The CDR3 region has the DNA TGTGCCAGCAGCCCTCAGGGGGACACTGAAGCTTTCTTT.